A selection of T cell receptor beta chains follows, all from one sample in a study of blood T cell repertoires in COVID-19. Data came from immunoSEQ multiplex PCR; TCRdb stores just in-frame clones and leaves some out. The sample contains about 160,000 clones, around 81% of which appear only once. The specimen was peripheral blood. These receptors were collected from a man in his 60s with active or convalescent COVID-19. The CDR3 runs from the conserved cysteine through the conserved F or W. A D gene is named only where the DNA matches it firmly. Not all rows give a size; the values are once, few, many and, for expanded clones, a class.

TRBJ2-5 . . TRBV10-1 CASSEIAGETQYF TGCGCCAGCAGTGAGATAGCCGGGGAGACCCAGTACTTC
TRBJ1-2 . . TRBV7-2 CASSLDTYGYTF TGTGCCAGCAGCCTCGACACCTATGGCTACACCTTC
TRBJ2-2 . . TRBV6-5 CASSVTANTGELFF TGTGCCAGCTCCGTGACAGCGAACACCGGGGAGCTGTTTTTT
TRBJ2-7 . . TRBV5-4 CASSPSGKGGYEQYF TGTGCCAGCAGCCCCAGCGGGAAAGGGGGCTACGAGCAGTACTTC
TRBJ2-3 TRBD2 . TRBV28 CASGLASGRTDTQYF TGTGCCAGCGGACTTGCTAGCGGGAGGACTGATACGCAGTATTTT
TRBJ1-2 . . TRBV12-3/TRBV12-4 CASSLSTAYGYTF TGTGCCAGCAGCTTATCCACAGCATATGGCTACACCTTC
TRBJ1-2 . . TRBV5-4 CASSLGGWDTNYGYTF TGTGCCAGCAGCTTGGGAGGATGGGACACTAACTATGGCTACACCTTC
TRBJ1-5 TRBD1 . TRBV19 CASSPGTGDSNQPQHF TGTGCCAGTAGTCCCGGGACAGGAGATAGCAATCAGCCCCAGCATTTT
TRBJ2-1 . . TRBV5-1 CASSLEQGPYNEQFF TGCGCCAGCAGCTTGGAACAGGGACCCTACAATGAGCAGTTCTTC
TRBJ1-5 TRBD1 . TRBV7-9 CASSLGAGGVNQPQHF TGTGCCAGCAGCTTAGGGGCAGGGGGTGTCAATCAGCCCCAGCATTTT
TRBJ1-2 TRBD1 few TRBV3-1/TRBV3-2 CASSPLQGAVYGYTF TGTGCCAGCAGCCCCCTACAGGGGGCCGTCTATGGCTACACCTTC
TRBJ2-1 . few TRBV5-5 CASSLRLEQNNEQFF TGTGCCAGCAGCCTGCGACTAGAGCAGAACAATGAGCAGTTCTTC
TRBJ1-6 . . TRBV19 CASSIPGLHSPLHF TGTGCCAGTAGTATTCCCGGGTTGCATTCACCCCTCCACTTT
TRBJ2-3 TRBD2 . TRBV10-3 CAISEPSGGASLALDTQYF TGTGCCATCAGTGAGCCTAGCGGGGGGGCCTCCCTAGCGCTAGATACGCAGTATTTT
TRBJ1-4 . few TRBV19 CASSTPPAHEKLFF TGTGCCAGTAGTACCCCCCCAGCGCATGAAAAACTGTTTTTT
TRBJ2-3 . . TRBV11-3 CASSTRDTGGDTQYF TGTGCCAGCAGCACCCGGGACACCGGTGGGGATACGCAGTATTTT
TRBJ2-1 TRBD2 . TRBV11-2 CASSLGTSGGSLGEQFF TGTGCCAGCAGCTTAGGCACTAGCGGGGGGTCCCTTGGTGAGCAGTTCTTC
TRBJ2-3 . . TRBV7-9 CASSPGTDTQYF TGTGCCAGCTCCCCGGGCACAGATACGCAGTATTTT
TRBJ2-7 TRBD2 . TRBV3-1/TRBV3-2 CASSQVPGLAGVEQYF TGTGCCAGCAGCCAAGTTCCCGGACTAGCGGGAGTTGAGCAGTACTTC
TRBJ1-6 . . TRBV27 CASSSGLSYNSPLHF TGTGCCAGCAGTTCAGGTCTCTCCTATAATTCACCCCTCCACTTT
TRBJ1-3 . . TRBV6-1 CASRERGIGSGNTIYF TGTGCCAGCAGGGAAAGGGGGATTGGCTCTGGAAACACCATATATTTT
TRBJ1-1 . once TRBV2 CASHRETGEAFF TGTGCCAGCCACAGGGAAACAGGTGAAGCTTTCTTT
TRBJ1-2 . . TRBV6-6 CASRLNYGYTF TGTGCCAGCCGGTTGAACTATGGCTACACCTTC
TRBJ2-3 . . TRBV20-1 CSASEGSTDTQYF TGCAGTGCTAGTGAGGGGAGTACAGATACGCAGTATTTT
TRBJ1-2 TRBD1 . TRBV5-1 CASSPGTDLNYGYTF TGCGCCAGCAGCCCCGGGACAGACCTTAACTATGGCTACACCTTC
TRBJ2-7 . few TRBV3-1/TRBV3-2 CASSQAYEQYF TGTGCCAGCAGCCAGGCTTACGAGCAGTACTTC
TRBJ1-1 . . TRBV7-3 CASSLDPSGEAFF TGTGCCAGCAGCTTAGATCCCTCCGGTGAAGCTTTCTTT
TRBJ2-1 . . TRBV7-3 CASSSQTGQGNEQFF TGTGCCAGCAGCTCCCAGACCGGACAAGGCAATGAGCAGTTCTTC
TRBJ1-1 TRBD1 . TRBV7-9 CASSLGDRGQGTEAFF TGTGCCAGCAGCTTAGGGGACAGGGGGCAGGGCACTGAAGCTTTCTTT
TRBJ1-2 TRBD1 . TRBV19 CASSTLTLGQGSNYGYTF TGTGCCAGTAGTACACTCACCCTGGGACAGGGATCAAACTATGGCTACACCTTC
TRBJ1-5 . . TRBV6-1 CASSEEGRGAHQPQHF TGTGCCAGCAGTGAAGAGGGGAGGGGGGCCCATCAGCCCCAGCATTTT
TRBJ2-2 TRBD2 . TRBV28 CASSLGLAGEGTGELFF TGTGCCAGCAGCCTCGGACTAGCGGGCGAGGGCACCGGGGAGCTGTTTTTT
TRBJ1-5 . . TRBV5-1 CASSLRPGTGQPQHF TGCGCCAGCAGCTTGAGACCGGGGACTGGGCAGCCCCAGCATTTT
TRBJ2-5 . . TRBV18 CASSPDEAETQYF TGTGCCAGCTCACCTGACGAGGCCGAGACCCAGTACTTC
TRBJ1-4 . . TRBV6-1 CASSELDSPEKLFF TGTGCCAGCAGTGAACTTGACAGTCCTGAAAAACTGTTTTTT
TRBJ2-3 . . TRBV5-8 CASSMGQVRSDTQYF TGTGCCAGCAGCATGGGACAAGTTCGGTCAGATACGCAGTATTTT
TRBJ2-2 . . TRBV2 CASSEEPGGELFF TGTGCCAGCAGTGAAGAGCCCGGCGGGGAGCTGTTTTTT
TRBJ1-1 TRBD1 . TRBV6-5 CASSPQGANTEAFF TGTGCCAGCAGCCCACAGGGGGCGAACACTGAAGCTTTCTTT
TRBJ2-1 . once TRBV28 CASSYANSGNEQFF TGTGCCAGCAGTTACGCTAATTCAGGGAATGAGCAGTTCTTC
TRBJ2-5 TRBD1 . TRBV11-2 CASSLVPGGQETQYF TGTGCCAGCAGCTTAGTACCAGGGGGACAAGAGACCCAGTACTTC
TRBJ1-2 . few TRBV4-1 CASSQHRSDYGYTF TGCGCCAGCAGCCAACATAGATCGGACTATGGCTACACCTTC
TRBJ1-1 . many TRBV2 CASGAGRATEAFF TGTGCCAGCGGGGCGGGAAGGGCGACTGAAGCTTTCTTT
TRBJ2-7 TRBD1 . TRBV28 CASRAGGQVYEQYF TGTGCCAGCAGAGCAGGGGGACAGGTCTACGAGCAGTACTTC
TRBJ1-1 . . TRBV27 CASSFTQGGEAFF TGTGCCAGCAGTTTTACCCAGGGTGGTGAAGCTTTCTTT
TRBJ1-3 . . TRBV5-8 CASNHRAGNTIYF TGTGCCAGCAACCACAGGGCTGGAAACACCATATATTTT
TRBJ1-3 . . TRBV5-1 CASSSAGVGNTIYF TGCGCCAGCAGCTCCGCAGGGGTAGGAAACACCATATATTTT
TRBJ1-4 . . TRBV5-5 CASSFLYRTTNEKLFF TGTGCCAGCAGCTTCCTGTACAGGACAACTAATGAAAAACTGTTTTTT
TRBJ1-5 TRBD1 . TRBV27 CASSLAGQGVGGLNQPQHF TGTGCCAGCAGTTTGGCGGGACAGGGGGTCGGGGGCCTAAATCAGCCCCAGCATTTT
TRBJ2-1 TRBD2 . TRBV6-2/TRBV6-3 CASSYPPGLAGKAYNEQFF TGTGCCAGCAGTTACCCTCCGGGACTAGCGGGAAAAGCCTACAATGAGCAGTTCTTC
TRBJ2-3 . . TRBV12-1 CASSFVARDTQYF TGTGCCAGCAGCTTCGTCGCCAGAGATACGCAGTATTTT
TRBJ1-2 . . TRBV19 CASSPGVSVGYTF TGTGCCAGTAGCCCAGGGGTATCCGTCGGCTACACCTTC
TRBJ2-7 TRBD2 . TRBV3-1/TRBV3-2 CASSPDSASGSYEQYF TGTGCCAGCAGCCCCGACTCGGCTAGCGGCTCCTACGAGCAGTACTTC
TRBJ2-3 . once TRBV10-3 CAISESYLVLDTQYF TGTGCCATCAGTGAGTCATATCTTGTACTGGATACGCAGTATTTT
TRBJ2-1 TRBD2 . TRBV7-9 CASSLRITSGRAHEQFF TGTGCCAGCAGCCTACGTATTACTAGCGGGAGGGCTCATGAGCAGTTCTTC
TRBJ2-2 . . TRBV7-7 CASSSDTTGELFF TGTGCTAGCAGCTCCGACACTACCGGGGAGCTGTTTTTT
TRBJ2-2 TRBD2 . TRBV27 CASTFTPGGTGELFF TGTGCCAGCACCTTCACCCCGGGGGGCACCGGGGAGCTGTTTTTT
TRBJ2-3 TRBD2 few TRBV5-1 CASISGGSTDTQYF TGCGCCAGCATCTCCGGGGGGAGCACAGATACGCAGTATTTT